The text below deals with one T cell receptor (beta chain). This entry comes from a study of CD8 T cells in Susac syndrome. The germline V gene has CDR1 SGHTA and CDR2 FQGNSA. The CDR3 extends over 17 amino acids. Trimming left V 5 bases short and J 7 bases short, with 21 bases between. Random-hexamer reverse transcription was applied to roughly 0.5 to 1 ug RNA. An immunoSEQ multiplex PCR generated amplified TCR beta CDR3 products spanning 54 Vbeta and 13 Jbeta. Each CDR3 protein is one row after TCRdb ran MiXCR on the immunoSEQ multiplex PCR reads. The data contain some 120,000 distinct CDR3 sequences, 80% to 95% of them seen just once; the ten biggest clones take up 0.13% to 0.15%. Sequencing of TCR beta, carried out with a high-throughput approach, was applied to CD8+ and CD4+ T cells from the blood. Healthy donors served as the controls. They were matched for age and sex. The CD8+ and CD4+ T cells were isolated magnetically using a negative isolation approach, whereas the TEMRA cells were enriched by FACS.

The specimen was CD4+ T cells from PBMCs. V gene TRBV7-2 combines with J gene TRBJ1-6, with D possibly being TRBD1 (5 bases). This receptor was taken from a human donor in good health. DNA for the CDR3: TGTGCCAGCAGCCTTACCCTACGTCCGGGGGGAAATTCACCCCTCCACTTT. This encodes CASSLTLRPGGNSPLHF.